The T cell receptor beta chain described here comes from a study of blood T cell repertoires in COVID-19. The overall study: Donors in the United States, Italy and Spain gave samples during acute or convalescent COVID-19. T cells, B-cell-depleted T cells, or PBMCs provided the cDNA or gDNA that served as material.

As handled by the study authors: From reference gene primer amplification, estimates of nucleated cell counts were derived. Data came from immunoSEQ multiplex PCR; TCRdb stores just in-frame clones and leaves some out. Clone size and V and J calls were adopted from that table, with D and trimming inferred from the DNA. Altogether 140,000 to 150,000 clones are present, 75% to 85% being singletons, with the ten largest covering 10%. V was pared by 0 bases and J by 3 bases, with 5 bases between. Germline CDR1 and CDR2: SGHTA and FQGNSA. CDR3 length: 13 amino acids. Material for sequencing was peripheral blood. The receptor was derived from a man in his sixties with active or convalescent COVID-19. The gene calls are TRBV7-2 and TRBJ1-2; D not certain. The CDR3 DNA reads as TGTGCCAGCAGCTTAGCAGGAGACTATGGCTACACCTTC. As protein: CASSLAGDYGYTF.